The 30 T cell receptor beta chains below come from one sample, sequenced in a study of cytomegalovirus exposure and HLA in healthy donors. PCR was performed using 60 Vbeta and 13 Jbeta primers. This table comes from immunoSEQ multiplex PCR, and its TCRdb copy is limited to in-frame clones, with some not included. The data contain about 100,000 clones, 82% of them singletons. Sequenced input: PBMCs. These receptors were collected from a young man in good health and CMV-seropositive.

The CDR3 bases are TGTGCCAGCAGCTCGGAGGGGATTCAGAGGAACACCATATATTTT. The encoded protein is CASSSEGIQRNTIYF. The chain couples TRBV5-5 to TRBJ1-3, with D possibly matching TRBD1 (5 bases). There are 15 residues in the CDR3. Germline V gene lookup returns CDR1 SGHKS and CDR2 YYEKEE (reference sequence). Deletions cut 3 bases from V and 7 bases from J, with 17 bases between.

The chain combines TRBV11-3 with TRBJ2-5; 9 bases are shared with TRBD2. The CDR3 consists of 14 residues. V shed 6 bases, J shed 5 bases, and the junction held 7 bases outside the gene matches. The germline V gene has CDR1 SGHNT and CDR2 YENEEA. The CDR3 DNA sequence: TGTGCCAGCAGTAGCGGGGGCCCTCCGGAGACCCAGTACTTC. Encoded protein: CASSSGGPPETQYF.

The chain uses TRBV7-8 and TRBJ2-4; 9 bases match TRBD1. There are 17 residues in the CDR3. Per the germline V gene, CDR1 is SGHVS and CDR2 is FQNEAQ. With V trimmed by 5 bases and J by 1 base, 9 bases remained unmatched. The CDR3 spells CASSPGTGSGAKNIQYF. Here the CDR3 DNA reads TGTGCCAGCAGCCCTGGGACAGGGAGCGGGGCCAAAAACATTCAGTACTTC.

About this clone itself: At one boundary the junction diverges from the germline segment, which might be a read error. V usage is TRBV7-9 and J usage is TRBJ1-1; a weak D match, TRBD1 (6 bases). Germline V gene data show CDR1 as SEHNR and CDR2 as FQNEAQ (reference sequence). The CDR3 runs 13 residues. CDR3 nucleotide sequence: TGTTCCAGCAGCTTCAGGGGAAGAACTGAAGCTTTCTTT. This translates into CSSSFRGRTEAFF. Based on the CDR3 plus reference TRBV7-9 and TRBJ1-1, the full variable domain is DTGVSQNPRHKITKRGQNVTFRCDPISEHNRLYWYRQTLGQGPEFLTYFQNEAQLEKSRLLSDRFSAERPKGSFSTLEIQRTEQGDSAMYLCSSSFRGRTEAFFGQGTRLTVV.

This sequence joins TRBV6-1 and TRBJ2-3; 9 positions match TRBD2. This CDR3 contains 14 residues. Germline values: CDR1 MNHNS, CDR2 SASEGT. The ends lost 9 bases at V and 7 bases at J; junction bases unmatched: 11. CDR3 loop: CASLHSGGANTQYF. CDR3 coding DNA: TGTGCCAGTCTACATAGCGGGGGTGCGAATACGCAGTATTTT.

This clone was found a few times. V usage is TRBV5-1 and J usage is TRBJ1-2; maybe TRBD1 (5 bases). The CDR3 is 15 residues long. CDR1 is SGHRS and CDR2 is YFSETQ in the germline V gene. Trimming removed 0 bases from V and 6 bases from J, with 15 bases in between. The CDR3 is CASSLAGQMWDGYTF. CDR3 bases: TGCGCCAGCAGCTTGGCCGGACAAATGTGGGATGGCTACACCTTC.

V usage is TRBV10-3 and J usage is TRBJ2-7; 7 bases agree with TRBD1. Germline trimming cut 4 bases from V and 5 bases from J; bases unmatched to any gene: 11. The CDR3 is made up of 15 amino acids. The V gene's germline CDR1 is ENHRY and CDR2 SYGVKD. CDR3: CAISVGGAVVHEQYF. The DNA of the CDR3 is TGTGCCATCAGTGTAGGGGGCGCGGTAGTCCACGAGCAGTACTTC.

The chain recombines TRBV4-1 with TRBJ2-2, with TRBD2 matching 9 bases. The CDR3 contains 16 residues. Trimming at V came to 4 bases and at J to 6 bases, leaving 9 bases not matched to a gene. The germline V gene encodes CDR1 MGHRA and CDR2 YSYEKL. This CDR3 reads CASSPRLRGGPGELFF. DNA of the CDR3: TGCGCCAGCAGCCCCCGGTTGCGGGGGGGTCCCGGGGAGCTGTTTTTT.

CDR3 DNA sequence: TGTGCCAGCAGTGTCCTATTGGACAGTGCGAACAGCTCTGGGGCCAACGTCCTGACTTTC. It specifies CASSVLLDSANSSGANVLTF. The chain carries TRBV2 and TRBJ2-6; tentative D call: TRBD1 (6 bases). The V gene's germline CDR1 is SNHLY and CDR2 FYNNEI. The ends were cut back, 4 bases at V and 0 bases at J, with 22 bases in the middle. This CDR3 comprises 20 residues. Based on the CDR3 plus reference TRBV2 and TRBJ2-6, the full variable domain is EPEVTQTPSHQVTQMGQEVILRCVPISNHLYFYWYRQILGQKVEFLVSFYNNEISEKSEIFDDQFSVERPDGSNFTLKIRSTKLEDSAMYFCASSVLLDSANSSGANVLTFGAGSRLTVL.

This clone turned up a few times. The chain links TRBV6-1 to TRBJ1-5, with D perhaps TRBD1 (5 bases). With 4 bases removed from V and 4 bases from J, the gap between germline ends came to 17 bases. The CDR3 sequence is 16 residues long. Germline lookup yields CDR1 MNHNS and CDR2 SASEGT. The CDR3 nucleotides read TGTGCCAGCAGTGTCTTGGGGGGGATAGGGAATCAGCCCCAGCATTTT. It yields the protein CASSVLGGIGNQPQHF.

The rearrangement joins TRBV4-2 to TRBJ1-2; D call uncertain. This CDR3 has 13 residues. CDR1 is LGHNA and CDR2 is YNFKEQ in the germline V gene. The germline V and J ends were trimmed by 4 bases and 4 bases, with 10 bases remaining between them. The CDR3 sequence is CASSPPGSYGYTF. CDR3 bases: TGTGCCAGCAGCCCCCCCGGGTCCTATGGCTACACCTTC.

V usage is TRBV5-6 and J usage is TRBJ1-2; D remains unclear. CDR1 and CDR2 from the germline V gene are SGHDT and YYEEEE. Trimming left V 1 base short and J 0 bases short, with 4 bases between. The CDR3 length is 13 residues. The CDR3 sequence is CASSLPANYGYTF. CDR3 DNA: TGTGCCAGCAGCTTGCCAGCTAACTATGGCTACACCTTC.

This clone was counted a few times. The chain combines TRBV6-1 with TRBJ2-2; 7 bases line up with TRBD1. CDR3 length equals 14 residues. With V trimmed by 7 bases and J by 7 bases, 9 bases remained unmatched. Germline lookup yields CDR1 MNHNS and CDR2 SASEGT. The CDR3 protein is CASTKGALGGELFF. The CDR3 nucleotides read TGTGCCAGCACTAAGGGGGCCTTGGGCGGGGAGCTGTTTTTT.

The rearrangement uses TRBV11-2 and TRBJ2-2; 8 bases are a match to TRBD2. Germline V gives CDR1 SGHAT, CDR2 FQNNGV. This CDR3 is built from 15 residues. The trim removed 2 bases at V and 6 bases at J, leaving 5 bases unmatched. Here the CDR3 DNA reads TGTGCCAGCAGCTTACGGGGGGGATCACCCGGGGAGCTGTTTTTT. It encodes CASSLRGGSPGELFF.

Here the CDR3 DNA reads TGTGCCAGCAGCATTCTCCGACAGGGTAAGCACACTGAAGCTTTCTTT. Its translation is CASSILRQGKHTEAFF. This chain uses TRBV5-6 with TRBJ1-1; 7 nucleotides align to TRBD1. CDR1 and CDR2 from the germline V gene are SGHDT and YYEEEE. The V gene end was trimmed by 4 bases and the J gene end by 3 bases; junction bases not matched to a gene: 12. The CDR3 sequence is 16 residues long.

The chain is built from TRBV5-1 and TRBJ2-7; the D is unclear. The CDR3 has 16 amino acids. V dropped 2 bases and J dropped 5 bases, with 20 bases sitting between them. The germline V gene has CDR1 SGHRS and CDR2 YFSETQ. The CDR3 reads CASSFLAPTFSNEQYF. The CDR3 bases are TGCGCCAGCAGCTTCTTAGCCCCAACCTTCTCTAACGAGCAGTACTTC.

The count of this clone is one. The genes are TRBV7-9 and TRBJ1-2; D is unresolved. Per the germline V gene, CDR1 is SEHNR and CDR2 is FQNEAQ (reference sequence). V was pared by 5 bases and J by 4 bases, with 17 bases between. CDR3 length: 15 amino acids. The CDR3 DNA follows: TGTGCCAGCAGCCCGGTCGGGATTGGCCCCTATGGCTACACCTTC. Encoded protein: CASSPVGIGPYGYTF.

The V call is TRBV6-1, the J call TRBJ1-4; no reliable D call. Trimming cost V 5 bases and J 0 bases, with 10 bases left between them. CDR1 and CDR2 (germline): MNHNS, SASEGT. The CDR3 consists of 15 residues. The CDR3 reads CASSPNSATNEKLFF. CDR3 coding DNA: TGTGCCAGCAGTCCCAACAGTGCAACTAATGAAAAACTGTTTTTT.

This CDR3 reads CASSLTGQHAWGYTF. In DNA form, the CDR3 reads TGTGCCAGCAGCTTGACGGGACAGCATGCATGGGGCTACACCTTC. V gene TRBV5-6 combines with J gene TRBJ1-2, with 7 nucleotides matching TRBD1. Germline V gene lookup returns CDR1 SGHDT and CDR2 YYEEEE. CDR3 size: 15 residues. V gave up 1 base and J gave up 8 bases; unmatched junction bases: 11.

The chain carries TRBV7-3 and TRBJ2-3; possibly TRBD1 for D (6 bases). There are 16 residues in the CDR3. V was cut by 5 bases and J by 2 bases, with 17 bases left in between. CDR1 is SGHTA, CDR2 FQGTGA, per germline. CDR3 DNA: TGTGCCAGCAGCCAGGGGCCCCAGGGGCTCACAGATACGCAGTATTTT. Amino acids: CASSQGPQGLTDTQYF.

This clone has just one count. This rearrangement joins TRBV2 to TRBJ2-5; TRBD1 is a possible D gene (6 bases). CDR3 size: 13 residues. The germline V gene has CDR1 SNHLY and CDR2 FYNNEI. V lost 3 bases and J lost 4, with 9 bases in between. The CDR3 nucleotides are TGTGCCAGCAGTGAGCAGGGGCGAGAGACCCAGTACTTC. Encoded protein: CASSEQGRETQYF.

The chain links TRBV5-1 to TRBJ1-3, with 7 bases aligning to TRBD1. CDR3 length: 15 residues. V shed 8 bases and J 0 bases; nucleotides not matched to a gene: 8. Germline V gene sequence: CDR1 SGHRS, CDR2 YFSETQ. CDR3 sequence (DNA): TGCGCCAGTACAAGAACAGGGGACTCTGGAAACACCATATATTTT. This sequence encodes CASTRTGDSGNTIYF.

This clone was observed a single time. The chain joins TRBV15 to TRBJ2-5, with TRBD2 matching 13 bases. The V segment lost 1 base and the J segment 5 bases; nucleotides outside the gene matches: 7. The CDR3 covers 17 residues. The germline V gene has CDR1 LNHNV and CDR2 YYDKDF (reference sequence). CDR3 region: CATSRGLAGGRGETQYF. The CDR3 bases are TGTGCCACCAGCAGAGGACTAGCGGGGGGCCGGGGGGAGACCCAGTACTTC.

V usage is TRBV4-1 and J usage is TRBJ1-1, with a possible D match to TRBD1 (5 bases). The CDR3 is 13 amino acids. The germline gives CDR1 MGHRA, CDR2 YSYEKL. Trimming removed 1 base at V and 5 bases at J, with 8 bases between. CDR3 sequence (DNA): TGCGCCAGCAGCCAAGTGGGGGGGACTGAAGCTTTCTTT. As protein: CASSQVGGTEAFF.

V is TRBV10-3 and J is TRBJ1-5, with 9 bases fitting TRBD1. Germline V gene sequence: CDR1 ENHRY, CDR2 SYGVKD. Trimming took 0 bases from V and 2 from J; bases not matched to a gene: 5. CDR3 length: 17 amino acids. The CDR3 is CAISESGQGFGNQPQHF. CDR3 nucleotide sequence: TGTGCCATCAGTGAGTCGGGACAGGGCTTTGGCAATCAGCCCCAGCATTTT.

About this clone: The junction does not match germline at one end; this may be a read error. The chain uses TRBV7-9 and TRBJ2-1, with 8 nucleotides matching TRBD2. This CDR3 has 12 residues. Germline lookup yields CDR1 SEHNR and CDR2 FQNEAQ (reference sequence). CDR3 DNA sequence: TGTGCCAGCAGCTTACCCGGGACTAGTCGAATCTTC. Its protein is CASSLPGTSRIF.

The rearrangement joins TRBV30 to TRBJ2-7; the match to TRBD1 covers 8 bases. Germline loops: CDR1 GTSNPN, CDR2 SVGIG (reference sequence). The CDR3 runs 14 residues. V shed 5 bases and J 4 bases; nucleotides not matched to a gene: 10. CDR3 protein: CAWASGTGNYEQYF. The DNA for the CDR3 is TGTGCCTGGGCCTCCGGGACAGGTAATTACGAGCAGTACTTC.

This clone came up a few times. The chain employs TRBV19 and TRBJ1-3; D is uncertain. Germline V gene lookup returns CDR1 LNHDA and CDR2 SQIVND (reference sequence). Deletions cut 7 bases from V and 4 bases from J, with 14 bases between. The CDR3 consists of 14 residues. CDR3 loop: CASKPDSRGNTIYF. The CDR3 DNA reads TGTGCCAGTAAACCGGACTCTCGGGGAAACACCATATATTTT.

The chain links TRBV12-5 to TRBJ2-1; 7 nucleotides match TRBD1. Per the germline V gene, CDR1 is LGHNT and CDR2 is FRNRAP. The ends lost 5 bases at V and 11 bases at J; junction bases unmatched: 9. CDR3 length: 13 residues. CDR3 residues: CASGPRQGRQQFF. The CDR3 DNA follows: TGTGCTAGTGGTCCGCGACAGGGAAGGCAGCAGTTCTTC.

The table lists this clone with a count of one. The V and J genes are TRBV6-5 and TRBJ1-1; D remains unclear. Trimming removed 5 bases at V and 2 bases at J, with 3 bases between. This CDR3 region has 11 residues. Looked up from germline, CDR1 is MNHEY and CDR2 is SVGAGI. DNA for the CDR3: TGTGCCAGCAGTGGCAACACTGAAGCTTTCTTT. Translating it yields CASSGNTEAFF.